The rows below give T cell receptor beta chains drawn from one sample of a study of T cell changes during pregnancy in multiple sclerosis. Profiling relied on immunoSEQ multiplex PCR, and the TCRdb table lists in-frame clones only, not all of them. The sample includes under 50,000 clones, over 80% seen only once; the top ten take roughly a quarter. The sequences come from CD8+ T cells from peripheral blood mononuclear cells, collected before pregnancy. These receptors were obtained from a female donor with multiple sclerosis, enrolled in a pregnancy study. The CDR3 runs from the conserved cysteine through the conserved F or W. The order of the fields is clone size, J gene, V gene, D gene, CDR3 DNA, CDR3 protein. The D gene is left open where the match is weak. Expanded clones are given a class, and other clones once, few, many or no size at all.

few TRBJ1-2 TRBV25-1 . TGTGCCAGCAGTGAATCCCTCGCAGGGTCTACCTATGGCTACACCTTC CASSESLAGSTYGYTF
. TRBJ2-7 TRBV7-9 . TGTGCCAGCAGCTTAGGCACAGGACCAACCTACGAGCAGTACTTC CASSLGTGPTYEQYF
. TRBJ2-2 TRBV5-6 . TGTGCCAGCACAGGGGCGAACACCGGGGAGCTGTTTTTT CASTGANTGELFF
. TRBJ2-1 TRBV2 . TGTGCCAGCTTCGACTATTACAATGAGCAGTTCTTC CASFDYYNEQFF
. TRBJ1-2 TRBV19 . TGTGCCAGTAGTTCCCTGATAGGGGAATCCCATGGCTACACCTTC CASSSLIGESHGYTF
. TRBJ2-5 TRBV7-9 . TGTGCCAGCAGCTTCCCACAGCCCGGTGGAGAGACCCAGTACTTC CASSFPQPGGETQYF
. TRBJ2-6 TRBV15 . TGTGCCACCAGCGGGGAGAGGACTGGGGCCAACGTCCTGACTTTC CATSGERTGANVLTF
. TRBJ1-5 TRBV30 . TGTGCCTGGAGTCTCGCTAGGGGTGGAAATCAGCCCCAGCATTTT CAWSLARGGNQPQHF
. TRBJ1-2 TRBV9 . TGTGCCAGCAGCCCCCCCCGGACAGAATCTAACTATGGCTACACCTTC CASSPPRTESNYGYTF
. TRBJ2-1 TRBV2 TRBD2 TGTGCCAGCCTGCATGCGGGGGTGAATGAGCAGTTCTTC CASLHAGVNEQFF
few TRBJ1-3 TRBV30 . TGTGCCTGGAGTGACAGGACAGTGATCTCTGGAAACACCATATATTTT CAWSDRTVISGNTIYF
. TRBJ2-7 TRBV7-9 TRBD2 TGTGCCAGCAGCTTAGCGTTTGGCGGGACTAGCGGGACCTACGAGCAGTACTTC CASSLAFGGTSGTYEQYF
few TRBJ1-1 TRBV29-1 . TGCAGCGTGCCCCGGGGGGGGGTAGCTTTCTTT CSVPRGGVAFF
. TRBJ2-7 TRBV5-1 TRBD2 TGCGCCAGCAGCTCCGATACGGGAGGGCCGGGATACGAGCAGTACTTC CASSSDTGGPGYEQYF
. TRBJ2-7 TRBV9 . TGTGCCAGCAGCGTAGGTGGGCTCATGGAGCAGTACTTC CASSVGGLMEQYF
once TRBJ2-1 TRBV5-1 TRBD1 TGCGCCAGCAGACCTGACAGGGGGCGGTACAATGAGCAGTTCTTC CASRPDRGRYNEQFF
. TRBJ2-5 TRBV5-1 TRBD1 TGCGCCAGCGCCTCTTCCGGGACGTCAGGGGGGACCCAGTACTTC CASASSGTSGGTQYF
. TRBJ2-7 TRBV15 TRBD2 TGTGCCACCAGAAGACTAGCGGGCGTCCCCGAGCAGTACTTC CATRRLAGVPEQYF
. TRBJ1-5 TRBV27 . TGTGCCAGCAGTTTAATCCGGGATGGCAATCAGCCCCAGCATTTT CASSLIRDGNQPQHF
. TRBJ1-2 TRBV7-3 . TGTGCCAGCAGCCCCGCCCCAGGGGCAATCTATGGCTACACCTTC CASSPAPGAIYGYTF
. TRBJ1-5 TRBV5-6 . TGTGCCAGCAGCTTTGAGGTCGCCGGAAAATGCAATCAGCCCCAGCATTTT CASSFEVAGKCNQPQHF
. TRBJ2-5 TRBV7-9 TRBD2 TGTGCCAGCAGCACTAGCGGGGGGGGCGGAGAGACCCAGTACTTC CASSTSGGGGETQYF
. TRBJ2-4 TRBV7-9 . TGTGCCAGCAGCTTAGTGGCAGGGCTAGTCAAAAACATTCAGTACTTC CASSLVAGLVKNIQYF
. TRBJ2-6 TRBV5-4 . TGTGCCAGCAGCCCCAGAATATATCAGGGGTCTGGGGCCAACGTCCTGACTTTC CASSPRIYQGSGANVLTF
. TRBJ2-7 TRBV2 . TGTGCCAGCAGTGAATCTAGGAGAGGAACTCCCCCCTACGAGCAGTACTTC CASSESRRGTPPYEQYF
. TRBJ2-5 TRBV7-3 . TGTGCCAGCAGCTTAACCGCAGGGGAGGGTTGTGAGACCCAGTACTTC CASSLTAGEGCETQYF
. TRBJ1-1 TRBV14 . TGTGCCAGCAGTCGGTGGGGGGACACTGAAGCTTTCTTT CASSRWGDTEAFF
. TRBJ2-5 TRBV19 . TGTGCCAGTAGTATAGATCGCTGGGGGCGGCAAGAGACCCAGTACTTC CASSIDRWGRQETQYF
. TRBJ1-5 TRBV6-1 . TGTGCCAGCAGGAGGAGGGATAATCAGCCCCAGCATTTT CASRRRDNQPQHF
. TRBJ1-5 TRBV27 TRBD1 TGTGCCAGCAGGGGGACAGGGGGCAATCAGCCCCAGCATTTT CASRGTGGNQPQHF